This TCR beta chain derives from a study of T cells in Graves' hyperthyroidism and ophthalmopathy. This CDR3 has 13 residues. Germline V gene data show CDR1 as LNHNV and CDR2 as YYDKDF (reference sequence). V gave up 1 base and J gave up 5 bases, with 8 bases separating them. RNA transcripts served as the template for amplifying TCR beta CDR3 regions. The primer set for the first-round RT-PCR of the TCR CDR3 was HTBI. MiXCR was run by TCRdb on the multiplex PCR reads, yielding one entry per CDR3 protein. The table records about 550,000 distinct CDR3 sequences, around 21% of them present only once. Each diagnosis drew on symptoms, thyroxine, TRAb, thyroid ultrasound and orbital computed tomography findings. Many counts were recorded for this clonotype.

The TCR originated in a man between 18 and 29 years old with Graves' hyperthyroidism. The sample consisted of blood. V gene TRBV15 combines with J gene TRBJ1-1, with D unresolved. The CDR3 sequence is CATSRGGGTEAFF. DNA for the CDR3: TGTGCCACCAGCAGAGGTGGCGGTACTGAAGCTTTCTTT. The full variable domain, its missing parts supplied by reference TRBV15 and TRBJ1-1, is DAMVIQNPRYQVTQFGKPVTLSCSQTLNHNVMYWYQQKSSQAPKLLFHYYDKDFNNEADTPDNFQSRRPNTSFCFLDIRSPGLGDTAMYLCATSRGGGTEAFFGQGTRLTVV.